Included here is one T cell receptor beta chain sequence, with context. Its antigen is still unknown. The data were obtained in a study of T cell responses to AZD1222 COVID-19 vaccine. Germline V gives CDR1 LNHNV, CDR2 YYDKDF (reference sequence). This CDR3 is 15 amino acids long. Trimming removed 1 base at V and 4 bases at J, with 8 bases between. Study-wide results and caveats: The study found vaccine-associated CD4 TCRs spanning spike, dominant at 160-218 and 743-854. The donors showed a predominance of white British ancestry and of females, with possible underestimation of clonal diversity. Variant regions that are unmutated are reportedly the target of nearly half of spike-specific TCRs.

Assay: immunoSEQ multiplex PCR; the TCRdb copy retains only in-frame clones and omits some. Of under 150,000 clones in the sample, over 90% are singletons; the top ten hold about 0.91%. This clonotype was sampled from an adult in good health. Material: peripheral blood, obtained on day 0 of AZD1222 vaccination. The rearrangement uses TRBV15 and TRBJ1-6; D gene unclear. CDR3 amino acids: CATSRVKGYNSPLHF. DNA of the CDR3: TGTGCCACCAGCAGAGTTAAGGGATATAATTCACCCCTCCACTTT.